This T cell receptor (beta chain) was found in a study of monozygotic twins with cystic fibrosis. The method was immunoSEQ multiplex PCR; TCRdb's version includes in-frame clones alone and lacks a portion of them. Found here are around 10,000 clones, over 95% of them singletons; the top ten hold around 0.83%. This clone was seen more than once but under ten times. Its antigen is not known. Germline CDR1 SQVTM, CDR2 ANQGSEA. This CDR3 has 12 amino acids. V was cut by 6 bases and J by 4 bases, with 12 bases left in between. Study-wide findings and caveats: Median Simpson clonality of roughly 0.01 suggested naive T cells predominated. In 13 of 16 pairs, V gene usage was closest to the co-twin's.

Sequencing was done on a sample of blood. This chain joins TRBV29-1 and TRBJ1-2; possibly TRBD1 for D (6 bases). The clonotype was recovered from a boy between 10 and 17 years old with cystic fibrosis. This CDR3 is CSVSGDSYGYTF. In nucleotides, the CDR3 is TGCAGCGTCTCAGGGGATAGCTATGGCTACACCTTC.